Below, 16 T cell receptor beta chains from the same sample are listed, as sequenced in a study of blood T cells in healthy people across ages. A second PCR, run for about 7 to 12 cycles, used a sample-barcoded 5' primer plus a J-beta primer mix. Using its own MiXCR run on the 5' RACE reads, TCRdb lists one record per CDR3 protein. The data hold 800,000 or so distinct CDR3 sequences, with roughly 25% observed a single time. This sample also belongs to another study, concerning T cells of mothers and their children.

Sequenced: blood. The receptor source for this set is a boy younger than 18 in good health.

The chain uses TRBV20-1 and TRBJ2-5; the match to TRBD2 covers 7 bases. V shed 1 base, J shed 2 bases, and the junction held 10 bases outside the gene matches. Germline assignment: CDR1 DFQATT and CDR2 SNEGSKA (reference sequence). This CDR3 has 16 residues. CDR3 nucleotides: TGCAGTGCTAGAGGGGCGGTCCTAGCGGCACAAGAGACCCAGTACTTC. This gives the protein CSARGAVLAAQETQYF.

This clonotype was detected a few times. This chain links TRBV3-1 with TRBJ2-5; D may be TRBD2 (6 bases). The germline V and J ends were trimmed by 4 bases and 2 bases, with 14 bases remaining between them. Germline V gene lookup returns CDR1 LGHDT and CDR2 YNNKEL (reference sequence). The CDR3 length is 15 residues. CDR3 loop: CASSLPGLNQETQYF. The CDR3 bases are TGTGCCAGCAGCCTCCCGGGACTCAATCAAGAGACCCAGTACTTC.

The chain combines TRBV7-2 with TRBJ2-5; perhaps TRBD2 as D (6 bases). The better agreement between TRBJ2-1 and the DNA end casts doubt on the J call. CDR1 SGHTA and CDR2 FQGNSA come from the germline V gene. The CDR3 has 14 amino acids. CDR3 amino acids: CASSKGTEYNEQFF. CDR3 nucleotide sequence: TGTGCCAGCAGCAAAGGGACTGAATACAATGAGCAGTTCTTC.

The sample holds a few counts of this clonotype. The rearrangement uses TRBV7-9 and TRBJ2-5; D unresolved. Germline V gives CDR1 SEHNR, CDR2 FQNEAQ (reference sequence). This CDR3 has 14 residues. Trimming took 4 bases from V and 1 from J, leaving 10 bases between them. CDR3 residues: CASSSDRTQETQYF. The CDR3 coding sequence is TGTGCCAGCAGCTCGGATAGGACCCAAGAGACCCAGTACTTC.

The chain couples TRBV5-1 to TRBJ2-3; D is ambiguous. CDR1 and CDR2 (germline): SGHRS, YFSETQ. The CDR3 has 15 residues. Trimming took off 1 base at V and 6 bases at J, with 15 bases between the two ends. The CDR3 loop is CASSLPSSPRDTQYF. In DNA, the CDR3 is TGCGCCAGCAGCTTGCCGTCTTCGCCAAGGGATACGCAGTATTTT.

This clonotype turned up a few times. CDR3 residues: CASSQDRGYNEQFF. DNA of the CDR3: TGCGCCAGCAGCCAAGATCGGGGTTACAATGAGCAGTTCTTC. The chain is built from TRBV4-3 and TRBJ2-5; perhaps TRBD2 as D (5 bases). TRBJ2-1 explains the end of the DNA better; the J call may be wrong. Germline assignment: CDR1 LGHNA and CDR2 YSLEER. The CDR3 extends over 14 amino acids.

This chain connects TRBV12-3 or TRBV12-4 to TRBJ2-7; D might be TRBD2 (5 bases). The J call may not be correct, given that the DNA end is closer to TRBJ2-5. This CDR3 is built from 16 residues. The CDR3 nucleotides read TGTGCCAGCAGTTTAGGAGGGCCCCAAACGGCGGAGACCCAGTACTTC. Its translation: CASSLGGPQTAETQYF.

The chain has TRBV14 and TRBJ2-2, with unresolved D. Trimming pared 0 bases from V and 3 bases from J, leaving 8 bases between. In germline, CDR1 is SGHDN, CDR2 FVKESK. This CDR3 has 15 amino acids. The DNA of the CDR3 is TGTGCCAGCAGCCAAGAAGCCAGTCACACCGGGGAGCTGTTTTTT. Translation gives CASSQEASHTGELFF. Full variable domain (remainder filled in from reference TRBV14 and TRBJ2-2): EAGVTQFPSHSVIEKGQTVTLRCDPISGHDNLYWYRRVMGKEIKFLLHFVKESKQDESGMPNNRFLAERTGGTYSTLKVQPAELEDSGVYFCASSQEASHTGELFFGEGSRLTVL.

The chain recombines TRBV4-1 with TRBJ2-3; 9 positions agree with TRBD2. V shed 3 bases and J 1 base; nucleotides not matched to a gene: 2. CDR1 and CDR2 from the germline V gene are MGHRA and YSYEKL. The CDR3 contains 15 residues. CDR3 sequence reads: CASSQGLARTDTQYF. DNA for the CDR3: TGCGCCAGCAGCCAGGGACTAGCCCGCACAGATACGCAGTATTTT.

The chain recombines TRBV4-3 with TRBJ1-6, with a weak D call TRBD1 (5 bases). Germline values: CDR1 LGHNA, CDR2 YSLEER. V lost 7 bases to trimming and J lost 8 bases, with 15 bases between them. The CDR3 consists of 14 residues. The DNA of the CDR3 is TGCGCCAGCAACCACGGGGGTAGGGATTCACCCCTCCACTTT. Its protein product is CASNHGGRDSPLHF.

The sample holds a few counts of this clonotype. The chain links TRBV4-3 to TRBJ2-1; D gene ambiguous. V lost 2 bases and J 3 bases, leaving 2 bases between the germline ends. CDR3 size: 12 residues. Looked up from germline, CDR1 is LGHNA and CDR2 is YSLEER. The CDR3 coding sequence is TGCGCCAGCAGCCAAAACTACAATGAGCAGTTCTTC. Translation gives CASSQNYNEQFF.

V gene TRBV7-2 combines with J gene TRBJ1-4; no clear D. Germline-derived CDR1 and CDR2 are SGHTA and FQGNSA. V lost 4 bases and J 0 bases, leaving 9 bases between the germline ends. The CDR3 length is 15 residues. The CDR3: CASSSLVATNEKLFF. In nucleotides, the CDR3 is TGTGCCAGCAGCTCCTTAGTGGCAACTAATGAAAAACTGTTTTTT.

This chain links TRBV12-3 or TRBV12-4 with TRBJ2-3, with a possible D match to TRBD2 (5 bases). This CDR3 has 12 residues. V was shortened by 5 bases and J by 10 bases, with 13 bases between the two germline ends. CDR3 amino acids: CASSVGADAQYF. In DNA form, the CDR3 reads TGTGCCAGCAGTGTGGGAGCCGATGCGCAGTATTTT.

The sample holds a few counts of this clonotype. This chain uses TRBV29-1 with TRBJ2-1, with TRBD1 matching 8 bases. CDR1 is SQVTM, CDR2 ANQGSEA, per germline. Trimming removed 8 bases from V and 2 bases from J; junction bases left unmatched: 5. The CDR3 runs 13 residues. In DNA form, the CDR3 reads TGCAGCTCCGGGACAGGTCCCTACAATGAGCAGTTCTTC. Protein: CSSGTGPYNEQFF.

This clonotype is a singleton in its sample. V and J are TRBV9 and TRBJ2-5; TRBD2 aligns across 12 bases. CDR1 SGDLS and CDR2 YYNGEE come from the germline V gene. Unmatched junction bases numbered 9, after V lost 3 bases and J lost 0 bases. The CDR3 is made up of 18 amino acids. CDR3 nucleotide sequence: TGTGCCAGCAGCGCTGGGACTAGCGGGTGCCAAAACCAAGAGACCCAGTACTTC. Protein: CASSAGTSGCQNQETQYF. The full variable domain, rest sourced from reference TRBV9 and TRBJ2-5, is DSGVTQTPKHLITATGQRVTLRCSPRSGDLSVYWYQQSLDQGLQFLIQYYNGEERAKGNILERFSAQQFPDLHSELNLSSLELGDSALYFCASSAGTSGCQNQETQYFGPGTRLLVL.

This clonotype has just a few counts. V and J are TRBV2 and TRBJ2-7; the D gene could be TRBD1 or TRBD2 (5 bases each). The CDR3 consists of 15 residues. The V gene's germline CDR1 is SNHLY and CDR2 FYNNEI. Trimming pared 7 bases from V and 5 bases from J, leaving 21 bases between. DNA of the CDR3: TGTGCCAGCACACAGGAGGACCGAGCCTACGACGAGCAGTACTTC. It translates to CASTQEDRAYDEQYF. Full variable domain (rest looked up from reference TRBV2 and TRBJ2-7): EPEVTQTPSHQVTQMGQEVILRCVPISNHLYFYWYRQILGQKVEFLVSFYNNEISEKSEIFDDQFSVERPDGSNFTLKIRSTKLEDSAMYFCASTQEDRAYDEQYFGPGTRLTVT.